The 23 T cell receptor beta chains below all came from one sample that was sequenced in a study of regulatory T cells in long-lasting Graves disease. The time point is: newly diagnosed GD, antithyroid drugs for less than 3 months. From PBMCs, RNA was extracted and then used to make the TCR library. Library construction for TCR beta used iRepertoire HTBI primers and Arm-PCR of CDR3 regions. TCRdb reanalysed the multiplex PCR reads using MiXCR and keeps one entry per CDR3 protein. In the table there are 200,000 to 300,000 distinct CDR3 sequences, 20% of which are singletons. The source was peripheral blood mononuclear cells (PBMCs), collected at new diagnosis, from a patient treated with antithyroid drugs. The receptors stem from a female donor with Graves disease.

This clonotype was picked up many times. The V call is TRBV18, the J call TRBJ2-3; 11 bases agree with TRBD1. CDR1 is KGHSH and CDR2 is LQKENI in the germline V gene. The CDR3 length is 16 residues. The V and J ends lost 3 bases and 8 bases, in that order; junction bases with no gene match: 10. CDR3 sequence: CASSPARTGGPVTQYF. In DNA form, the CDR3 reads TGTGCCAGCTCACCGGCAAGGACAGGGGGCCCTGTTACGCAGTATTTT.

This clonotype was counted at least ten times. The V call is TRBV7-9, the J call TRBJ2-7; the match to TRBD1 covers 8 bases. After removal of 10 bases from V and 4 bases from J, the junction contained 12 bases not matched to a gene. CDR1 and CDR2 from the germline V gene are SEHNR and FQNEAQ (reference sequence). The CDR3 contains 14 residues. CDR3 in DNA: TGTGCCATCCAAATGGACAGGGTGGGTTACGAGCAGTACTTC. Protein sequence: CAIQMDRVGYEQYF.

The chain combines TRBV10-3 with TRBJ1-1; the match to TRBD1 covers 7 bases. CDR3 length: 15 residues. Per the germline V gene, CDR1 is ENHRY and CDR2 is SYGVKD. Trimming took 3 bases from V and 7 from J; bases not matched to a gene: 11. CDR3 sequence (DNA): TGTGCCATCAGTGAAAGAGACAGGGACCTTATTGAAGCTTTCTTT. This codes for CAISERDRDLIEAFF.

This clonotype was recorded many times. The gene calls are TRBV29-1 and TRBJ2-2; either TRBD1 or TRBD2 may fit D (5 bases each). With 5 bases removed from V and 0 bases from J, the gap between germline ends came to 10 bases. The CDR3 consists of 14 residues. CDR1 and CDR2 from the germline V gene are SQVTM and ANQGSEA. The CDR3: CSVHGASNTGELFF. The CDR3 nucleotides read TGCAGCGTTCACGGGGCCTCGAACACCGGGGAGCTGTTTTTT.

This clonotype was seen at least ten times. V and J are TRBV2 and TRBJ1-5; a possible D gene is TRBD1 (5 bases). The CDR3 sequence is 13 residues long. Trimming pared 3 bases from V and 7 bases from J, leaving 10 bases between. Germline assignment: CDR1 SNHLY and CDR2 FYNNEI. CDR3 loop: CASSDRVWQPQHF. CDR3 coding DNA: TGTGCCAGCAGTGACAGGGTTTGGCAGCCCCAGCATTTT.

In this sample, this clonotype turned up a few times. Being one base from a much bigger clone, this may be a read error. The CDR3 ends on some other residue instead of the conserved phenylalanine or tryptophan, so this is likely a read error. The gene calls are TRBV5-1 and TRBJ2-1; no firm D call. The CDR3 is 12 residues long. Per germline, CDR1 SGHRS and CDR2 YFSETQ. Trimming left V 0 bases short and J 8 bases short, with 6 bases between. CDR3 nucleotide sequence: TGCGCCAGCAGCTTGGATCCTGATGAGCAGTTCCTC. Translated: CASSLDPDEQFL.

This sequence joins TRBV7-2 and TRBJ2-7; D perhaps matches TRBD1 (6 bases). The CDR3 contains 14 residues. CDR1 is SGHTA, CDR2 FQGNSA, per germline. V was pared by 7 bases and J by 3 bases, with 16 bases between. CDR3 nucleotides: TGTGCCAGCACCCTAGGGGGTAACCGCTACGAGCAGTACTTC. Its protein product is CASTLGGNRYEQYF.

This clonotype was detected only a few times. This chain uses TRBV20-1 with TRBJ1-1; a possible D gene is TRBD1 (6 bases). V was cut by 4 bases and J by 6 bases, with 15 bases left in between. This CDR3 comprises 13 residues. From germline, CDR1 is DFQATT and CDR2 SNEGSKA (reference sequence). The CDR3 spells CSAKMTGVAEAFF. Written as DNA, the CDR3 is TGCAGTGCTAAGATGACAGGTGTCGCTGAAGCTTTCTTT.

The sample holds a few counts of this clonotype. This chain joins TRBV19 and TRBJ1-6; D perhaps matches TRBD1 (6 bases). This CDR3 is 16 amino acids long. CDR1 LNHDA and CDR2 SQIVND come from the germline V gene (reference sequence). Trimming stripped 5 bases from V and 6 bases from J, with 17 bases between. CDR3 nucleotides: TGTGCCAGTAGTCCGAGGTCGGACAGCGGTAATTCACCCCTCCACTTT. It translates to CASSPRSDSGNSPLHF. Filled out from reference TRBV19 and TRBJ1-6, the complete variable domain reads DGGITQSPKYLFRKEGQNVTLSCEQNLNHDAMYWYRQDPGQGLRLIYYSQIVNDFQKGDIAEGYSVSREKKESFPLTVTSAQKNPTAFYLCASSPRSDSGNSPLHFGNGTRLTVT.

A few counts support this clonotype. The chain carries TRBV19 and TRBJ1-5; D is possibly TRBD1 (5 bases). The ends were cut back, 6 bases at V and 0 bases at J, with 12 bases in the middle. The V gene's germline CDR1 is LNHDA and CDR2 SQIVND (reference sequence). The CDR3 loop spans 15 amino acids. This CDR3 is CASREKGFSNQPQHF. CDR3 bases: TGTGCCAGTAGAGAGAAGGGGTTTAGCAATCAGCCCCAGCATTTT.

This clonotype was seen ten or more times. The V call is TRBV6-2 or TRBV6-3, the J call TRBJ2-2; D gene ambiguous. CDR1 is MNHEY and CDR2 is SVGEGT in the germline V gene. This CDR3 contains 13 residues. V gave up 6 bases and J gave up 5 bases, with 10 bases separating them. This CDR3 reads CASSPVGTGELFF. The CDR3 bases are TGTGCCAGCAGCCCCGTGGGAACCGGGGAGCTGTTTTTT.

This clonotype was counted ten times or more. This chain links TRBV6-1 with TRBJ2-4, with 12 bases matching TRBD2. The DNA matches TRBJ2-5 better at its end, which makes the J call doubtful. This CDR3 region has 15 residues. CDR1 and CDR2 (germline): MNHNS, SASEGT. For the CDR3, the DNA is TGTGCCAGCAGTGAACGGCTAGCGGGGGGGGAGACCCAGTACTTC. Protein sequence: CASSERLAGGETQYF.

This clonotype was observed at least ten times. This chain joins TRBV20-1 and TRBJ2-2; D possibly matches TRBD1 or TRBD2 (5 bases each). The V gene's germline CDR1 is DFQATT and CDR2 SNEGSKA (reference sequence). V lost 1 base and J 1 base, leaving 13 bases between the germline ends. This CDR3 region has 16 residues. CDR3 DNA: TGCAGTGCTAGAGGGGTGGGGACCTTGAACACCGGGGAGCTGTTTTTT. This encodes CSARGVGTLNTGELFF.

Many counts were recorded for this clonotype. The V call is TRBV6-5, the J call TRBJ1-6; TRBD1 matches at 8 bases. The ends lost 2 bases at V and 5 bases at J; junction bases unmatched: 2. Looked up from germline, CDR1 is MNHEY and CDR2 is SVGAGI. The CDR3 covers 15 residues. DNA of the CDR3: TGTGCCAGCAGTTACAGGGACAGGAATAATTCACCCCTCCACTTT. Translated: CASSYRDRNNSPLHF.

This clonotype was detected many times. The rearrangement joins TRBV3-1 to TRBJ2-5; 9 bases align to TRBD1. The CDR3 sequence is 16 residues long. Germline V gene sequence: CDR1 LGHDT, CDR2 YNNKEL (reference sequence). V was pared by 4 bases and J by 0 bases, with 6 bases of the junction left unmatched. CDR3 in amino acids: CASSLATGGYQETQYF. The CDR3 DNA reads TGTGCCAGCAGCCTAGCGACAGGGGGATACCAAGAGACCCAGTACTTC.

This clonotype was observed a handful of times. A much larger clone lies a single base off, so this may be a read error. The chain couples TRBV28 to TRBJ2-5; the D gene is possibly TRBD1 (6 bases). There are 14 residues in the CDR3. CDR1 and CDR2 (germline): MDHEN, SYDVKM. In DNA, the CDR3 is TGTGCCAGCAGTTTATTCCAGGGGTTGCAGACCCAGCACTTC. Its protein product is CASSLFQGLQTQHF. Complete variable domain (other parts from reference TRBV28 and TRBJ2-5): DVKVTQSSRYLVKRTGEKVFLECVQDMDHENMFWYRQDPGLGLRLIYFSYDVKMKEKGDIPEGYSVSREKKERFSLILESASTNQTSMYLCASSLFQGLQTQHFGPGTRLLVL.

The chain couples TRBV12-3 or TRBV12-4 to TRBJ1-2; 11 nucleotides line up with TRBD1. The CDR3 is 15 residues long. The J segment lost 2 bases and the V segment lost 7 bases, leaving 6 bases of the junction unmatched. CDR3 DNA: TGTGCCAGCACCCCTCGGACAGGGGGCAACTATGGCTACACCTTC. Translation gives CASTPRTGGNYGYTF.

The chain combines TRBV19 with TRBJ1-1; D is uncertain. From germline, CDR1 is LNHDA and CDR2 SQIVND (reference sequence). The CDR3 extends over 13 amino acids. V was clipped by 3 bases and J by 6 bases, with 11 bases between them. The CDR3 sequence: CASSIGSESEAFF. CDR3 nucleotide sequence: TGTGCCAGTAGTATCGGGTCGGAGTCTGAAGCTTTCTTT. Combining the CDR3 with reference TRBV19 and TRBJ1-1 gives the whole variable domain DGGITQSPKYLFRKEGQNVTLSCEQNLNHDAMYWYRQDPGQGLRLIYYSQIVNDFQKGDIAEGYSVSREKKESFPLTVTSAQKNPTAFYLCASSIGSESEAFFGQGTRLTVV.

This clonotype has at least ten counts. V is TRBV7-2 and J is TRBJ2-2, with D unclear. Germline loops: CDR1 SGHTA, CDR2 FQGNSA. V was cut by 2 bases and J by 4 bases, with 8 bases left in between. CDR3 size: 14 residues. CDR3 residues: CASSLNPGTGELFF. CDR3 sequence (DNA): TGTGCCAGCAGCTTAAACCCGGGCACCGGGGAGCTGTTTTTT.

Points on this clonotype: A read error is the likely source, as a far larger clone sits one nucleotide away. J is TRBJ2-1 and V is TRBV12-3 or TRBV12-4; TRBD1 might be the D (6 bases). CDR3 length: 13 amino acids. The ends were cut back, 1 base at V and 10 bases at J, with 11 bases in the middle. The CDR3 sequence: CASSLGGGEEQFF. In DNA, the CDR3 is TGTGCCAGCAGTTTAGGTGGGGGCGAGGAGCAGTTCTTC.

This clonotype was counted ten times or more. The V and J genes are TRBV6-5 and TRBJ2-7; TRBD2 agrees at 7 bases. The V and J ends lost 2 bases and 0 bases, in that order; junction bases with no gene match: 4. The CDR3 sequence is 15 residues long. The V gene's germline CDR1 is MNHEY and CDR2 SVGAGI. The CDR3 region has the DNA TGTGCCAGCAGTTACACAAGCGGGAACTCCTACGAGCAGTACTTC. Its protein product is CASSYTSGNSYEQYF.

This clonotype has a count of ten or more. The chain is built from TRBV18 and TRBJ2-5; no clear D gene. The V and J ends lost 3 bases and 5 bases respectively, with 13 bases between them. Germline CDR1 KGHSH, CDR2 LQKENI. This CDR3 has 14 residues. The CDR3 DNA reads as TGTGCCAGCTCACCTAGGGCCGTCCCGGAGACCCAGTACTTC. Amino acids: CASSPRAVPETQYF.

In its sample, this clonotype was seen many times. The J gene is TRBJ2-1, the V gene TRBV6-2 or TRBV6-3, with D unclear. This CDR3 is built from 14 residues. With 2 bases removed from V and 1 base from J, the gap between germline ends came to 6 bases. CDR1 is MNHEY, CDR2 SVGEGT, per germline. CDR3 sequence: CASSYRPSYNEQFF. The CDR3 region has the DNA TGTGCCAGCAGTTACCGGCCTTCCTACAATGAGCAGTTCTTC.